This record covers a single T cell receptor (beta chain). The V gene end was trimmed by 4 bases and the J gene end by 7 bases; junction bases not matched to a gene: 4. CDR1 SGHRS and CDR2 YFSETQ come from the germline V gene. The CDR3 is 14 residues long. Repertoires were generated with immunoSEQ multiplex PCR, while TCRdb's copy carries only in-frame clones and drops some. Of about 200,000 clones in the sample, roughly 86% were seen once. This record comes from a study of blood T cell repertoires in COVID-19. Background on the study: Acute-phase and convalescent COVID-19 samples originated in the United States, Italy and Spain.

The V and J genes are TRBV5-1 and TRBJ2-3; 12 bases agree with TRBD2. This receptor was obtained from a woman between 65 and 79 years old with active or convalescent COVID-19. The specimen was peripheral blood. CDR3 sequence: CASSLGLAGYTQYF. The CDR3 DNA reads TGCGCCAGCAGCCTTGGACTAGCGGGATATACGCAGTATTTT.